These 21 T cell receptor beta chains came from one sample sequenced in a study of T cells in Graves' hyperthyroidism and ophthalmopathy (dated by TCRdb to 2018 to 2020). Receptor amplification or capture employed multiplex PCR. For sequencing, an Illumina HiSeq 2000 was employed. Amplification of TCR beta CDR3 regions was carried out from RNA transcripts. A first-round RT-PCR of the TCR CDR3 used the HTBI primer set with the Qiagen OneStep RT-PCR kit. TCRdb redid the processing of the public reads, applying fastp at Q25 and MiXCR, and retained in-frame beta chains. A single entry per CDR3 protein holds the most common genes and DNA from its merged rows. For this sample there are some 650,000 distinct CDR3 sequences; more than 15% appear just once. Less than 3.5% of the sample rests with the top ten. The sequenced sample consisted of blood. The receptors shown here come from a woman aged 40 to 50 with Graves' ophthalmopathy.

This clonotype came up a few times. The rearrangement links TRBV3-1 to TRBJ1-4; 7 bases fit TRBD1. This CDR3 comprises 15 residues. Germline-derived CDR1 and CDR2 are LGHDT and YNNKEL (reference sequence). The V gene end was trimmed by 5 bases and the J gene end by 5 bases; junction bases not matched to a gene: 8. The CDR3 region is CASSSGQVGNEKLFF. The CDR3 DNA reads TGTGCCAGCAGCAGCGGACAGGTTGGAAATGAAAAACTGTTTTTT.

The chain employs TRBV6-1 and TRBJ2-2; no firm D call. Germline V gene data show CDR1 as MNHNS and CDR2 as SASEGT. Trimming removed 4 bases from V and 1 base from J, with 10 bases in between. CDR3 length equals 15 residues. The CDR3 protein is CASSAERGNTGELFF. The CDR3 nucleotides are TGTGCCAGCAGTGCCGAGCGAGGGAACACCGGGGAGCTGTTTTTT.

This clonotype was counted ten times or more. The rearrangement uses TRBV28 and TRBJ1-5; tentatively, D is TRBD1 (5 bases). CDR3 length: 15 residues. Germline lookup yields CDR1 MDHEN and CDR2 SYDVKM. The germline V and J ends were trimmed by 2 bases and 0 bases, with 8 bases remaining between them. Here the CDR3 reads CASSLTQGSNQPQHF. DNA of the CDR3: TGTGCCAGCAGTTTAACGCAGGGTAGCAATCAGCCCCAGCATTTT. Full variable domain (missing parts from reference TRBV28 and TRBJ1-5): DVKVTQSSRYLVKRTGEKVFLECVQDMDHENMFWYRQDPGLGLRLIYFSYDVKMKEKGDIPEGYSVSREKKERFSLILESASTNQTSMYLCASSLTQGSNQPQHFGDGTRLSIL.

This clonotype was detected only a few times. The V and J genes are TRBV7-9 and TRBJ2-1; D gene unclear. V lost 5 bases to trimming and J lost 10 bases, with 9 bases between them. The CDR3 is made up of 11 amino acids. CDR1 is SEHNR and CDR2 is FQNEAQ in the germline V gene (reference sequence). The CDR3 spells CASSAHQEQFF. The CDR3, as DNA: TGTGCCAGCAGCGCCCATCAGGAGCAGTTCTTC.

The sample holds a few counts of this clonotype. The CDR3, as DNA: TGCAGTGCGGACGGGGGACCTACAGATACGCAGTATTTT. It translates to CSADGGPTDTQYF. The genes are TRBV20-1 and TRBJ2-3; D is perhaps TRBD2 (6 bases). Trimming took 6 bases from V and 3 from J, leaving 13 bases between them. The CDR3 has 13 amino acids. From germline, CDR1 is DFQATT and CDR2 SNEGSKA (reference sequence).

This clonotype was detected once. The chain links TRBV20-1 to TRBJ2-1, with 7 positions matching TRBD2. This CDR3 contains 13 residues. CDR1 is DFQATT, CDR2 SNEGSKA, per germline (reference sequence). Trimming cost V 4 bases and J 9 bases; bases outside gene matches: 9. The DNA for the CDR3 is TGCAGTGCTACTACTAGCGAGGCTAGTGAGCAGTTCTTC. It specifies CSATTSEASEQFF.

This clonotype occurred many times. The V gene is TRBV5-1, the J gene TRBJ1-4; 8 nucleotides agree with TRBD1. The V and J ends lost 4 bases and 4 bases, in that order; junction bases with no gene match: 3. Germline loops: CDR1 SGHRS, CDR2 YFSETQ. The CDR3 covers 14 residues. CDR3 bases: TGCGCCAGCAGCACTGGACAGGGTAATGAAAAACTGTTTTTT. This translates into CASSTGQGNEKLFF.

This clonotype was picked up a small number of times. V and J are TRBV9 and TRBJ2-7; D might be TRBD2 (6 bases). Germline CDR1 reads SGDLS; CDR2 reads YYNGEE. Trimming removed 3 bases at V and 1 base at J, with 11 bases between. The CDR3 has 14 residues. CDR3 protein: CASSDGGFSYEQYF. The CDR3, as DNA: TGTGCCAGCAGCGATGGAGGGTTTTCCTACGAGCAGTACTTC.

The sample holds many counts of this clonotype. The J gene is TRBJ1-1, the V gene TRBV18; D is perhaps TRBD1 (5 bases). Per the germline V gene, CDR1 is KGHSH and CDR2 is LQKENI. CDR3 length: 13 residues. V dropped 4 bases and J dropped 6 bases, with 12 bases sitting between them. CDR3 sequence (DNA): TGTGCCAGCTCACAGCAGGGTAGGGCTGAAGCTTTCTTT. Translating gives CASSQQGRAEAFF.

This clonotype was recorded many times. The CDR3 nucleotides are TGTGCCAGCAGCTATAGCACCCAAGAGACCCAGTACTTC. As protein: CASSYSTQETQYF. The V and J genes are TRBV28 and TRBJ2-5; D is undetermined. Looked up from germline, CDR1 is MDHEN and CDR2 is SYDVKM. Trimming pared 6 bases from V and 1 base from J, leaving 9 bases between. The CDR3 consists of 13 residues. The variable domain in full, completed from reference TRBV28 and TRBJ2-5, reads DVKVTQSSRYLVKRTGEKVFLECVQDMDHENMFWYRQDPGLGLRLIYFSYDVKMKEKGDIPEGYSVSREKKERFSLILESASTNQTSMYLCASSYSTQETQYFGPGTRLLVL.

This clonotype was picked up many times. This CDR3 reads CASSLSIGMNTEAFF. The CDR3 coding sequence is TGTGCCAGCAGCTTAAGTATAGGGATGAACACTGAAGCTTTCTTT. This chain connects TRBV7-9 to TRBJ1-1; D not certain. Trimming removed 2 bases at V and 0 bases at J, with 10 bases between. Germline V CDR1 and CDR2: SEHNR, FQNEAQ (reference sequence). The CDR3 extends over 15 amino acids.

This clonotype has just a few counts. The V call is TRBV5-1, the J call TRBJ1-2; the D is unclear. Germline V gene data show CDR1 as SGHRS and CDR2 as YFSETQ. This CDR3 comprises 14 residues. The ends were cut back, 2 bases at V and 8 bases at J, with 16 bases in the middle. The CDR3 DNA reads as TGCGCCAGCAGCTTAAGCGGATCCTTGGGAGGCTACACCTTC. Translated, it gives CASSLSGSLGGYTF.

In this sample, this clonotype turned up many times. The chain recombines TRBV12-3 or TRBV12-4 with TRBJ2-3; 10 bases are shared with TRBD2. The CDR3 runs 16 residues. V was pared by 6 bases and J by 0 bases, with 6 bases of the junction left unmatched. This chain's CDR3 is CASSPGTSASTDTQYF. CDR3 coding DNA: TGTGCCAGCAGCCCAGGGACTAGCGCTAGCACAGATACGCAGTATTTT.

CDR3 region: CSARDRSGGAYNEQFF. As DNA, the CDR3 is TGCAGTGCTAGAGATCGGAGCGGGGGGGCCTACAATGAGCAGTTCTTC. The gene calls are TRBV20-1 and TRBJ2-1; 10 nucleotides agree with TRBD2. The CDR3 contains 16 residues. V lost 0 bases and J lost 2; bases outside the gene matches: 4. Germline V CDR1 and CDR2: DFQATT, SNEGSKA (reference sequence).

In its sample, this clonotype was seen many times. CDR3 DNA: TGTGCCAGCCATCGAACATGGAACACCGGGGAGCTGTTTTTT. Protein: CASHRTWNTGELFF. J is TRBJ2-2 and V is TRBV6-1; the D is unclear. Trimming left V 8 bases short and J 1 base short, with 11 bases between. CDR1 and CDR2 (germline): MNHNS, SASEGT. The CDR3 is 14 amino acids.

Ten or more counts support this clonotype. The chain is built from TRBV2 and TRBJ2-5; a weak D match, TRBD2 (5 bases). This CDR3 is built from 13 residues. V was shortened by 3 bases and J by 3 bases, with 8 bases between the two germline ends. From germline, CDR1 is SNHLY and CDR2 FYNNEI. Here the CDR3 reads CASSDEGKETQYF. CDR3 nucleotide sequence: TGTGCCAGCAGTGACGAGGGAAAAGAGACCCAGTACTTC.

The sample holds many counts of this clonotype. The chain recombines TRBV30 with TRBJ2-7; possible D gene TRBD2, 5 bases. Trimming shortened V by 4 bases and J by 1 base, and 14 bases separated the two germline ends. The CDR3 is made up of 14 amino acids. CDR1 GTSNPN and CDR2 SVGIG come from the germline V gene (reference sequence). The CDR3 region has the DNA TGTGCCTGGACCCCCAGGAGCGGATCCTACGAGCAGTACTTC. It yields the protein CAWTPRSGSYEQYF.

This clonotype was picked up many times. V usage is TRBV20-1 and J usage is TRBJ1-1; 7 nucleotides line up with TRBD1. The junction had 4 bases not matched to a gene; V was cut back by 7 bases and J by 2 bases. The CDR3 is 12 amino acids. In germline, CDR1 is DFQATT, CDR2 SNEGSKA (reference sequence). Written as DNA, the CDR3 is TGCAGTGAATACAGGGGTAACACTGAAGCTTTCTTT. It yields the protein CSEYRGNTEAFF.

This clonotype was picked up many times. The V gene is TRBV30, the J gene TRBJ1-1, with D tentatively TRBD1 (5 bases). CDR1 and CDR2 from the germline V gene are GTSNPN and SVGIG (reference sequence). The CDR3 consists of 14 residues. The ends were cut back, 4 bases at V and 3 bases at J, with 15 bases in the middle. The CDR3 protein is CAWTPSGPHTEAFF. CDR3 nucleotide sequence: TGTGCCTGGACCCCATCAGGGCCCCACACTGAAGCTTTCTTT.

This clonotype was observed at least ten times. This chain connects TRBV2 to TRBJ1-1, with D possibly TRBD1 on 6 matching bases. The germline CDR1 and CDR2 sequences are SNHLY and FYNNEI. Trimming cost V 8 bases and J 0 bases, with 19 bases left between them. The CDR3 is 16 residues long. The CDR3 sequence: CASHLRGGSMNTEAFF. The CDR3 DNA sequence: TGTGCCAGCCATCTTCGAGGGGGATCAATGAACACTGAAGCTTTCTTT.

This clonotype showed up many times. This CDR3 reads CASSSTGQLETQYF. Here the CDR3 DNA reads TGTGCCAGCAGCTCAACCGGCCAGTTAGAGACCCAGTACTTC. The genes are TRBV12-3 or TRBV12-4 and TRBJ2-5; D is unclear. The CDR3 has 14 amino acids. The V end lost 6 bases, the J end lost 4 bases, and 15 bases lay between the germline ends.